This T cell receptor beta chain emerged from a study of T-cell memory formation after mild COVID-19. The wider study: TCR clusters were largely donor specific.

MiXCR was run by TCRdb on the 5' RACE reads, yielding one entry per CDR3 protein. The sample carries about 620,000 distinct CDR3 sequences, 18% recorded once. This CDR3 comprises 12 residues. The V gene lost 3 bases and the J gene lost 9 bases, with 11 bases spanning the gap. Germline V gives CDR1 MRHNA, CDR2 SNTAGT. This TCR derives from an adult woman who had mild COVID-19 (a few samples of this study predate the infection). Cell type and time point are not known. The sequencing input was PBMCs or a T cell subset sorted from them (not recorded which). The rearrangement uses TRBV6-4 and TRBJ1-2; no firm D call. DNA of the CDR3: TGTGCCAGCAGTGAACAAGGGTGGAGCTACACCTTC. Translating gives CASSEQGWSYTF.